Following are 19 T cell receptor beta chains from one sample sequenced in a study of CD4 and CD8 cells across lung adenocarcinoma regions. TCRdb reprocessed the PCR reads with MiXCR, giving one entry per CDR3 protein. The sample contains about 20,000 distinct CDR3 sequences, about half of which appear only once. Specimen: CD8+ T cells from the center of a lung tumor. Receptors were obtained from a female donor with lung adenocarcinoma. The CD4 and CD8 labels of this study may be unreliable.

The genes are TRBV10-3 and TRBJ1-1; D might be TRBD1 (5 bases). The CDR3 loop spans 12 amino acids. Germline V gives CDR1 ENHRY, CDR2 SYGVKD. Trimming took 2 bases from V and 4 from J, leaving 5 bases between them. CDR3 in DNA: TGTGCCATCAGTGAGACAGGCACTGAAGCTTTCTTT. This codes for CAISETGTEAFF.

This clonotype is medium-sized by share. The V gene is TRBV6-1, the J gene TRBJ2-5; D is perhaps TRBD1 or TRBD2 (5 bases each). The DNA end lines up better with TRBJ2-7; the J call may be wrong. The germline V gene encodes CDR1 MNHNS and CDR2 SASEGT. The CDR3 spans 14 residues. Here the CDR3 reads CASSHGARDYEQYF. CDR3 sequence (DNA): TGTGCCAGCAGCCACGGGGCCCGGGATTACGAGCAGTACTTC.

V usage is TRBV27 and J usage is TRBJ2-5; D might be TRBD2 (7 bases). The CDR3 sequence is 16 residues long. Germline CDR1 is MNHEY and CDR2 is SMNVEV (reference sequence). V shed 8 bases and J shed 4 bases, with 23 bases lying between them. The DNA for the CDR3 is TGTGCCAGCGCGGGTTGCGGGGGCCGTGACCCAGAGACCCAGTACTTC. It specifies CASAGCGGRDPETQYF.

This clonotype appeared a few times. This chain joins TRBV4-2 and TRBJ2-5; weak D call: TRBD1 (5 bases). Deletions cut 0 bases from V and 3 bases from J, with 11 bases between. The CDR3 sequence is 15 residues long. CDR1 is LGHNA and CDR2 is YNFKEQ in the germline V gene. CDR3 in amino acids: CASSQEWGREETQYF. The DNA of the CDR3 is TGTGCCAGCAGCCAAGAGTGGGGCAGGGAAGAGACCCAGTACTTC.

This clonotype was seen more than once but under ten times. The chain recombines TRBV6-1 with TRBJ2-1, with D unclear. This CDR3 spans 12 amino acids. Germline lookup yields CDR1 MNHNS and CDR2 SASEGT. V dropped 8 bases and J dropped 1 base, with 6 bases sitting between them. CDR3 loop: CASVASYNEQFF. Here the CDR3 DNA reads TGTGCCAGCGTGGCGTCCTACAATGAGCAGTTCTTC.

This clonotype was seen ten or more times. The rearrangement uses TRBV6-2 or TRBV6-3 and TRBJ2-5; TRBD2 agrees at 7 bases. Germline CDR1 is MNHEY and CDR2 is SVGEGT. J was trimmed by 4 bases and V by 4 bases; bases with no gene match: 9. This CDR3 has 15 amino acids. The CDR3 reads CASSFSGEGIETQYF. The DNA of the CDR3 is TGTGCCAGCAGTTTTTCGGGGGAGGGGATAGAGACCCAGTACTTC.

This clonotype was seen a handful of times. The J gene is TRBJ1-4, the V gene TRBV6-1; perhaps TRBD1 as D (5 bases). CDR3 length: 13 residues. V lost 1 base and J lost 8, with 8 bases in between. CDR1 is MNHNS and CDR2 is SASEGT in the germline V gene. The CDR3 is CASSEVWGEKLFF. CDR3 DNA: TGTGCCAGCAGTGAAGTCTGGGGGGAAAAACTGTTTTTT.

The chain carries TRBV5-3 and TRBJ2-1; D gene unclear. The DNA end favors TRBJ2-7, so the J call may be wrong. TRBV5-3 has ORF status, its function being uncertain. CDR3 size: 13 residues. Here the CDR3 reads CARSLAREHEQYF. DNA for the CDR3: TGTGCCAGAAGCTTGGCAAGGGAACACGAGCAGTACTTC.

The chain couples TRBV4-3 to TRBJ1-6; D unclear. The CDR3 covers 15 residues. Per germline, CDR1 LGHNA and CDR2 YSLEER. The germline V and J ends were trimmed by 0 bases and 7 bases, with 10 bases remaining between them. The CDR3 region is CASSQDPGGNSPLHF. The CDR3 DNA reads as TGCGCCAGCAGCCAAGATCCGGGAGGGAATTCACCCCTCCACTTT.

This clonotype was seen many times. This chain links TRBV10-3 with TRBJ2-1; 10 bases are shared with TRBD1. V lost 9 bases, J lost 7 bases, and 6 bases stayed unmatched. Germline V gene data show CDR1 as ENHRY and CDR2 as SYGVKD. This CDR3 region has 13 residues. CDR3 amino acids: CAIGTGVGNEQFF. The CDR3 DNA reads as TGTGCCATTGGGACAGGGGTAGGGAATGAGCAGTTCTTC.

By frequency in the sample, this clonotype is medium-sized. The V gene is TRBV6-6, the J gene TRBJ2-1; possibly TRBD2 for D (5 bases). Trimming cost V 2 bases and J 2 bases, with 7 bases left between them. Germline V gene data show CDR1 as MNHNY and CDR2 as SVGAGI (reference sequence). There are 14 residues in the CDR3. CDR3 amino acids: CASSYDGTYNEQFF. DNA for the CDR3: TGTGCCAGCAGTTACGACGGGACCTACAATGAGCAGTTCTTC.

The chain recombines TRBV6-1 with TRBJ2-1; 12 bases match TRBD2. The CDR3 length is 18 residues. J gave up 7 bases and V 5 bases, and 15 bases lay outside the gene matches. Looked up from germline, CDR1 is MNHNS and CDR2 is SASEGT. The CDR3 reads CASSPLGLAGGLGNEQFF. CDR3 in DNA: TGTGCCAGCAGTCCCCTCGGGCTAGCGGGGGGGCTAGGAAATGAGCAGTTCTTC.

The chain couples TRBV7-8 to TRBJ2-3; 12 bases are a match to TRBD2. The CDR3 length is 17 residues. The germline V gene has CDR1 SGHVS and CDR2 FQNEAQ. J gave up 1 base and V 4 bases, and 6 bases lay outside the gene matches. The CDR3 DNA follows: TGTGCCAGCAGCTCGTGGACTAGCGGGGCGGGCACAGATACGCAGTATTTT. Translating gives CASSSWTSGAGTDTQYF.

This clonotype was observed at least ten times. The V call is TRBV6-1, the J call TRBJ2-7; D is undetermined. This CDR3 is built from 13 residues. The V end was cut by 1 base, the J end by 3 bases, with 7 bases between. The V gene's germline CDR1 is MNHNS and CDR2 SASEGT. The CDR3 DNA follows: TGTGCCAGCAGTGAAGGGACCTTCTACGAGCAGTACTTC. Encoded protein: CASSEGTFYEQYF.

This clonotype was seen repeatedly, ten times or more. This chain links TRBV6-1 with TRBJ1-3; D unclear. The germline V gene has CDR1 MNHNS and CDR2 SASEGT. The germline V and J ends were trimmed by 7 bases and 4 bases, with 5 bases remaining between them. The CDR3 has 11 amino acids. CDR3 residues: CASILGNTIYF. DNA for the CDR3: TGTGCCAGCATCCTCGGAAACACCATATATTTT.

At least ten counts were recorded for this clonotype. V usage is TRBV12-3 or TRBV12-4 and J usage is TRBJ2-3; weak D call: TRBD1 (6 bases). The J call is doubtful: the DNA matches TRBJ2-7 better. The CDR3 runs 15 residues. Written as DNA, the CDR3 is TGTGCCAGCAGCCCGCGGACAGAGACGAGATACGAGCAGTACTTC. Translation gives CASSPRTETRYEQYF.

This clonotype was recorded a few times. The rearrangement joins TRBV7-2 to TRBJ1-4; 8 nucleotides match TRBD1. J gave up 1 base and V 5 bases, and 3 bases lay outside the gene matches. The CDR3 has 15 residues. Per germline, CDR1 SGHTA and CDR2 FQGNSA. CDR3 region: CASSPTGVTNEKLFF. The CDR3 nucleotides read TGTGCCAGCAGCCCGACAGGGGTAACTAATGAAAAACTGTTTTTT.

This clonotype was found a few times. The chain is built from TRBV20-1 and TRBJ2-1; 7 nucleotides align to TRBD2. V lost 6 bases to trimming and J lost 8 bases; unmatched junction nucleotides: 16. From germline, CDR1 is DFQATT and CDR2 SNEGSKA (reference sequence). The length of the CDR3 is 15 residues. CDR3 coding DNA: TGCAGTGCAACCCTTTTTGGGAGGGCCGAGGATGAGCAGTTCTTC. It encodes CSATLFGRAEDEQFF.

This chain links TRBV4-1 with TRBJ2-3, with 7 bases lining up with TRBD1. CDR3 size: 17 residues. The germline CDR1 and CDR2 sequences are MGHRA and YSYEKL. V trimming: 3 bases; J trimming: 1 base; junction bases outside the gene matches: 10. This CDR3 is CASSQQRGQGGTDTQYF. In nucleotides, the CDR3 is TGCGCCAGCAGCCAGCAAAGGGGGCAGGGCGGCACAGATACGCAGTATTTT.